Presented here are 18 T cell receptor beta chains from one specimen sequenced in a study of cytomegalovirus exposure and HLA in healthy donors. Use of 60 Vbeta and 13 Jbeta primers characterized the PCR. The data were produced by immunoSEQ multiplex PCR, yet TCRdb's version contains in-frame clones alone and is incomplete. The sample comprises roughly 100,000 clones, around 70% of which are singletons, and 3.2% rests with the top ten. Sequencing input: PBMCs. The source is a man aged 30-40 years in good health and CMV-seronegative.

This clone was detected only a few times. The chain is built from TRBV5-1 and TRBJ2-3, with D uncertain. The CDR3 sequence is 13 residues long. CDR1 is SGHRS, CDR2 YFSETQ, per germline. V dropped 0 bases and J dropped 3 bases, with 5 bases sitting between them. The DNA for the CDR3 is TGCGCCAGCAGCTTGGCCGGGACAGATACGCAGTATTTT. This sequence encodes CASSLAGTDTQYF.

The CDR3 region has the DNA TGCGCCAGCAGCTTGGGGTGGGGGGACCTTTCCTACGAGCAGTACTTC. It is translated as CASSLGWGDLSYEQYF. This chain links TRBV5-1 with TRBJ2-5; weak D call: TRBD2 (6 bases). The tail of the sequence fits TRBJ2-7 better, so the J call may be wrong. CDR1 SGHRS and CDR2 YFSETQ come from the germline V gene. CDR3 length: 16 residues.

J is TRBJ1-2 and V is TRBV6-1, with 8 bases lining up with TRBD1. The CDR3 is made up of 17 amino acids. Unmatched junction bases numbered 15, after V lost 4 bases and J lost 5 bases. Germline CDR1 reads MNHNS; CDR2 reads SASEGT. The DNA for the CDR3 is TGTGCCAGCAGTGGGGGGGCAGGGGGCCCGATCGGATATGGCTACACCTTC. Its protein product is CASSGGAGGPIGYGYTF.

CDR3 sequence (DNA): TGTGCCAGCAAGGGGGGGTCCGGAAACACCATATATTTT. This gives the protein CASKGGSGNTIYF. This chain joins TRBV2 and TRBJ1-3; D may be TRBD1 (6 bases). Germline CDR1 reads SNHLY; CDR2 reads FYNNEI. V was shortened by 7 bases and J by 4 bases, with 11 bases between the two germline ends. CDR3 length equals 13 residues.

The CDR3 loop reads CASKQGSYNEQFF. The CDR3, as DNA: TGTGCCAGCAAACAGGGTTCCTACAATGAGCAGTTCTTC. The chain links TRBV7-2 to TRBJ2-1; D is possibly TRBD1 (6 bases). The V gene lost 7 bases and the J gene lost 1 base, with 8 bases spanning the gap. Germline CDR1 is SGHTA and CDR2 is FQGNSA. The length of the CDR3 is 13 residues.

The chain links TRBV4-3 to TRBJ2-6, with D unresolved. Germline CDR1 is LGHNA and CDR2 is YSLEER. V was cut by 0 bases and J by 2 bases, with 8 bases left in between. This CDR3 has 16 residues. Here the CDR3 reads CASSQDVGTGANVLTF. The CDR3 DNA is TGCGCCAGCAGCCAAGACGTCGGTACTGGGGCCAACGTCCTGACTTTC.

V is TRBV5-4 and J is TRBJ1-6; 7 bases align to TRBD1. The CDR3 spans 13 residues. Trimming at V came to 4 bases and at J to 8 bases, leaving 3 bases not matched to a gene. Germline V gives CDR1 SGHNT, CDR2 YYREEE (reference sequence). The CDR3 DNA sequence: TGTGCCAGCAGCCAGGGGACAGATTCACCCCTCCACTTT. This translates into CASSQGTDSPLHF.

The chain joins TRBV11-2 to TRBJ2-1, with 8 bases identical to TRBD1. The V segment lost 1 base and the J segment 10 bases; nucleotides outside the gene matches: 15. The germline V gene encodes CDR1 SGHAT and CDR2 FQNNGV. This CDR3 contains 17 residues. The CDR3 region has the DNA TGTGCCAGCAGCTTAGTAAATGCAGGGGGCAGGTGGCGCGAGCAGTTCTTC. Translating gives CASSLVNAGGRWREQFF.

This clone was counted between two and nine times. The gene calls are TRBV2 and TRBJ2-2; tentatively, D is TRBD1 (5 bases). V was cut by 2 bases and J by 1 base, with 8 bases left in between. From germline, CDR1 is SNHLY and CDR2 FYNNEI. The CDR3 contains 15 residues. The CDR3 sequence is CASSERQGNTGELFF. DNA of the CDR3: TGTGCCAGCAGTGAACGGCAGGGGAACACCGGGGAGCTGTTTTTT.

CDR3 in amino acids: CASSLASAGLYNEQFF. Written as DNA, the CDR3 is TGTGCCAGCAGCTTAGCTTCGGCGGGTTTATACAATGAGCAGTTCTTC. This chain joins TRBV7-2 and TRBJ2-1, with D possibly matching TRBD2 (5 bases). Germline V gene sequence: CDR1 SGHTA, CDR2 FQGNSA. Trimming cost V 0 bases and J 4 bases, with 13 bases left between them. The CDR3 has 16 residues.

This clone was detected a few times. This rearrangement joins TRBV7-9 to TRBJ2-7; TRBD1 aligns across 8 bases. J lost 7 bases, V lost 2 bases, and 13 bases had no gene match. The germline V gene encodes CDR1 SEHNR and CDR2 FQNEAQ (reference sequence). The CDR3 extends over 16 amino acids. The CDR3 reads CASSLIGDRGPGEQYF. For the CDR3, the DNA is TGTGCCAGCAGCTTAATCGGTGACAGGGGACCTGGGGAGCAGTACTTC.

Worth noting for this clone: In the same sample, other DNA sequences code for this CDR3. Written as DNA, the CDR3 is TGTGCCAGCAGTGGGACAGGCGGCTACGAGCAGTACTTC. Residues: CASSGTGGYEQYF. The chain recombines TRBV19 with TRBJ2-7, with TRBD1 identical over 8 bases. The V gene's germline CDR1 is LNHDA and CDR2 SQIVND (reference sequence). The CDR3 contains 13 residues. Germline trimming cut 9 bases from V and 3 bases from J; bases unmatched to any gene: 7.

The V call is TRBV7-2, the J call TRBJ2-5; 7 positions match TRBD1. J gave up 6 bases and V 5 bases, and 6 bases lay outside the gene matches. Germline lookup yields CDR1 SGHTA and CDR2 FQGNSA. The CDR3 length is 13 residues. The CDR3 region is CASSGGQQKTQYF. In DNA, the CDR3 is TGTGCCAGCAGCGGGGGACAGCAGAAGACCCAGTACTTC.

The chain combines TRBV18 with TRBJ2-7, with D possibly being TRBD1 (6 bases). V lost 6 bases, J lost 2 bases, and 23 bases lay in between. The germline gives CDR1 KGHSH, CDR2 LQKENI. The CDR3 contains 17 residues. In DNA form, the CDR3 reads TGTGCCAGCTCCCCCAAGGTGGGCCAGGGGATCCCCTACGAGCAGTACTTC. Its protein is CASSPKVGQGIPYEQYF.

The V gene is TRBV18, the J gene TRBJ2-2, with 8 positions matching TRBD1. Germline V gives CDR1 KGHSH, CDR2 LQKENI. V gave up 0 bases and J gave up 6 bases; unmatched junction bases: 6. This CDR3 spans 16 amino acids. The CDR3 DNA sequence: TGTGCCAGCTCACCACCGGACAGGGTAGACGCCGGGGAGCTGTTTTTT. Encoded protein: CASSPPDRVDAGELFF. Full variable domain (rest looked up from reference TRBV18 and TRBJ2-2): NAGVMQNPRHLVRRRGQEARLRCSPMKGHSHVYWYRQLPEEGLKFMVYLQKENIIDESGMPKERFSAEFPKEGPSILRIQQVVRGDSAAYFCASSPPDRVDAGELFFGEGSRLTVL.

CDR3 coding DNA: TGCGCCAGCAGCCAAGAGGGACTAGCGGGAGGGCCGCCTAATGAGCAGTTCTTC. It translates to CASSQEGLAGGPPNEQFF. The chain links TRBV4-3 to TRBJ2-1; TRBD2 matches 16 bases. Per germline, CDR1 LGHNA and CDR2 YSLEER. Unmatched junction bases numbered 6, after V lost 0 bases and J lost 7 bases. CDR3 size: 18 residues.

The V gene is TRBV14, the J gene TRBJ2-2, with D tentatively TRBD1 (6 bases). The CDR3 loop spans 14 amino acids. Germline lookup yields CDR1 SGHDN and CDR2 FVKESK. V was clipped by 5 bases and J by 6 bases, with 13 bases between them. CDR3 protein: CASSSIRGPGELFF. DNA for the CDR3: TGTGCCAGCAGCTCGATCAGGGGACCCGGGGAGCTGTTTTTT.

In regard to this clone: A read error may account for a junction end that differs from germline. CDR3 DNA sequence: TGTGCCGGCAGTCGACAGGGCTTGATGAACACTGAAGCTTTCTTT. This encodes CAGSRQGLMNTEAFF. The rearrangement uses TRBV27 and TRBJ1-1, with 7 bases identical to TRBD1. Germline V gene lookup returns CDR1 MNHEY and CDR2 SMNVEV (reference sequence). This CDR3 region has 15 residues.